The present TCR beta chain was sequenced within a study of blood T cell repertoires in COVID-19. About the research overall: The United States, Italy and Spain provided the acute and convalescent COVID-19 samples. From T cells, B-cell-depleted T cells, or PBMCs came the material, which was cDNA or gDNA.

This CDR3 comprises 16 residues. Germline CDR1 is MNHEY and CDR2 is SVGAGI. V trimming: 2 bases; J trimming: 5 bases; junction bases outside the gene matches: 5. This clone was seen only a few times. Original data processing: Counts of nucleated cells, estimated from reference gene primer amplification, were obtained. TCRdb's table, derived via immunoSEQ multiplex PCR, lists solely in-frame clones and lacks some. That table gives V, J and clone size, and the DNA gave D and trimming. In the table there are tens of thousands of clones, around 84% of which are singletons. The rearrangement joins TRBV6-5 to TRBJ2-2, with TRBD1 identical over 10 bases. The source material was peripheral blood. This TCR was sampled from a man in his fifties or sixties with acute or convalescent COVID-19. The CDR3 region has the DNA TGTGCCAGCAGTTACATCGGGACAGGGGCAACCGGGGAGCTGTTTTTT. It codes for CASSYIGTGATGELFF.